A selection of T cell receptor beta chains follows, all from one sample in a study of PD-1 blockade in classical Hodgkin lymphoma. This table comes from immunoSEQ multiplex PCR, and its TCRdb copy is limited to in-frame clones, with some not included. The table has 16,000 or so clones, approximately 83% seen once. The input for sequencing was peripheral blood mononuclear cells (PBMCs), taken before the fourth cycle of nivolumab. These receptors were taken from a human donor with classical Hodgkin lymphoma. Both conserved end residues are part of each CDR3. D genes are given only for firm matches. Rows give clone size only sometimes, using once, few, many, or a class for an expanded clone.

clone size	V gene	J gene	D gene	CDR3 DNA	CDR3 protein
NA	TRBV5-5	TRBJ1-2	NA	TGTGCCAGCAGCTTGCAGAACTATGGCTACACCTTC	CASSLQNYGYTF
once	TRBV19	TRBJ1-3	NA	TGTGCCAGTAGCAAACCGGACACCTTCTCTGGAAACACCATATATTTT	CASSKPDTFSGNTIYF
NA	TRBV5-6	TRBJ2-1	NA	TGTGCCAGCAGCATCCGCCCGGGACAAGACAATGAGCAGTTCTTC	CASSIRPGQDNEQFF
NA	TRBV18	TRBJ2-5	NA	TGTGCCAGCTCACCTGACTGGAGGGAGACCCAGTACTTC	CASSPDWRETQYF
NA	TRBV5-1	TRBJ1-1	TRBD1	TGCGCCAGCAGCTCCGGCCCAGGGGGCGGCACTGAAGCTTTCTTT	CASSSGPGGGTEAFF
NA	TRBV28	TRBJ2-5	NA	TGTGCCAGCAGGCAGGGAGGTGCATTTGAGACCCAGTACTTC	CASRQGGAFETQYF
NA	TRBV5-1	TRBJ2-7	NA	TGCGCCAGCCGCCTCCTGGGGGATTTAATATACGAGCAGTACTTC	CASRLLGDLIYEQYF
NA	TRBV5-1	TRBJ1-2	NA	TGCGCCAGCAGCTTGGAAACAGGGAGTAACTATGGCTACACCTTC	CASSLETGSNYGYTF
NA	TRBV6-1	TRBJ1-5	NA	TGTGCCAGCAGTTTCGAGGTAGGAAGCAATCAGCCCCAGCATTTT	CASSFEVGSNQPQHF
NA	TRBV6-5	TRBJ2-5	NA	TGTGCCAGCTGCCTAGGAGGAGGGACCCAGTACTTC	CASCLGGGTQYF
NA	TRBV5-1	TRBJ2-5	NA	TGCGCCAGTACACAGGGCGTGGGACAAGAGACCCAGTACTTC	CASTQGVGQETQYF
few	TRBV5-1	TRBJ2-5	NA	TGCGCCAGCAGCTATAATAACAGGGGAGGAGAGACCCAGTACTTC	CASSYNNRGGETQYF
NA	TRBV9	TRBJ1-5	NA	TGTGCCAGCAGCGGGGGACTTGATCAGCCCCAGCATTTT	CASSGGLDQPQHF
few	TRBV5-1	TRBJ2-1	NA	TGCGCCAGCAGCAGACAGGTCAGCTCCTACAATGAGCAGTTCTTC	CASSRQVSSYNEQFF
NA	TRBV5-1	TRBJ2-3	NA	TGCGCCAGCAGCTTTGGGGCAGGGTTTGGCACAGATACGCAGTATTTT	CASSFGAGFGTDTQYF
NA	TRBV7-9	TRBJ2-2	NA	TGTGCCAGCAGCTTAGAGATTCCCACCGGGGAGCTGTTTTTT	CASSLEIPTGELFF
NA	TRBV5-1	TRBJ2-5	NA	TGCGCCAGCAGCCCCGGACAGTTTCAAGAGACCCAGTACTTC	CASSPGQFQETQYF
NA	TRBV7-9	TRBJ2-1	NA	TGTGCCAGCAGCTTAGAGGGCATCCGTGAGCAGTTCTTC	CASSLEGIREQFF
once	TRBV4-3	TRBJ2-3	NA	TGCGCCAGCAGCCAAGATTTGAGCTTGACAGATACGCAGTATTTT	CASSQDLSLTDTQYF
NA	TRBV7-8	TRBJ2-7	NA	TGTGCCAGCAGCTTAGAGGGGGGAATCTACGAGCAGTACTTC	CASSLEGGIYEQYF
NA	TRBV19	TRBJ1-3	NA	TGTGCCAGTAGCGAAAACTCTGGAAACACCATATATTTT	CASSENSGNTIYF
NA	TRBV5-1	TRBJ2-5	NA	TGCGCCAGCAGCTTGGTACAGGTGGTCGGAGAGACCCAGTACTTC	CASSLVQVVGETQYF
NA	TRBV11-2	TRBJ1-1	NA	TGTGCCAGCAGCCCCTTGGGGGGGGCGTACACTGAAGCTTTCTTT	CASSPLGGAYTEAFF
NA	TRBV7-2	TRBJ1-1	NA	TGTGCCAGCAGCTTAGGGGTGGGCAGAGCGAACACTGAAGCTTTCTTT	CASSLGVGRANTEAFF
NA	TRBV7-9	TRBJ1-1	NA	TGTGCCAGCAGCTTAGCGGCAGAAAGTCGGGCTTTCTTT	CASSLAAESRAFF
medium-sized	TRBV27	TRBJ1-2	TRBD1	TGTGCCAGCACCTCCTCGACAGGGGCCTATGGCTACACCTTC	CASTSSTGAYGYTF
NA	TRBV10-2	TRBJ2-3	TRBD2	TGCGCCAGCGGGGCTAGCGGAGATACGCAGTATTTT	CASGASGDTQYF
NA	TRBV7-9	TRBJ2-4	TRBD2	TGTGCCAGCAGCGCCTCGGGGGGGCTAGAAAACATTCAGTACTTC	CASSASGGLENIQYF
NA	TRBV10-3	TRBJ1-1	NA	TGTGCCATCACGAGTTCTCGGCCTGAAGCTTTCTTT	CAITSSRPEAFF
NA	TRBV7-9	TRBJ1-6	NA	TGTGCCAGCAGCTTCGACCCCGGGGTCGGGGGATCACCCCTCCACTTT	CASSFDPGVGGSPLHF
NA	TRBV5-1	TRBJ2-2	TRBD2	TGCGCCAGCAGCTTGTCTAGCGGGGGGGCATCCACCGGGGAGCTGTTTTTT	CASSLSSGGASTGELFF
NA	TRBV16	TRBJ1-1	NA	TGTGCCAGCAGCCAATCCGACACTACGAACACTGAAGCTTTCTTT	CASSQSDTTNTEAFF
NA	TRBV10-2	TRBJ2-7	NA	TGCGCCAGCAGTGAGTTTAACGAGCAGTACTTC	CASSEFNEQYF
NA	TRBV9	TRBJ1-1	NA	TGTGCCAGCAGCGCACCGGGGCGCACTGAAGCTTTCTTT	CASSAPGRTEAFF
few	TRBV4-2	TRBJ2-3	TRBD2	TGTGCCAGCAGCCTAGGGAGTAGCGGGGGAGATACGCAGTATTTT	CASSLGSSGGDTQYF
few	TRBV7-3	TRBJ2-7	NA	TGTGCCAGCAGCGAATACTTGAGCGGGTTCCCCTACGAGCAGTACTTC	CASSEYLSGFPYEQYF
NA	TRBV5-1	TRBJ1-4	NA	TGCGCCAGCAGCTTGGTCGGGGGGCAGCGGGAAAAACTGTTTTTT	CASSLVGGQREKLFF
NA	TRBV9	TRBJ2-1	NA	TGTGCCAGCAGCGTAGTGGCGGGGGCCAACAATGAGCAGTTCTTC	CASSVVAGANNEQFF
NA	TRBV5-1	TRBJ2-1	NA	TGCGCCAGCAGCCACCCTCAGGGCCATGAGCAGTTCTTC	CASSHPQGHEQFF